The T cell receptor (beta chain) described here comes from a study of human T cells and chemical hapten exposure. Indicated time point: pre-sensitization, week 0. Treatment: therapeutic diphenylcyclopropenone sensitization with weekly scalp DPC. MiXCR, run by TCRdb on the RACE reads, gives a single entry per CDR3 protein. The table has about 260,000 distinct CDR3 sequences, 7.5% to 9% seen once. From germline, CDR1 is KGHSH and CDR2 LQKENI. The CDR3 totals 12 residues. The germline V and J ends were trimmed by 6 bases and 7 bases, with 13 bases remaining between them. The specimen was whole blood, collected in connection with sensitization to the hapten diphenylcyclopropenone (DPC). This chain connects TRBV18 to TRBJ2-7, with D hard to call. The clonotype originates from a woman aged 40 to 50 with alopecia areata. Some clones in this sample may be carry-over from other donors' samples. CDR3 sequence reads: CASSPSGEEQYF. The CDR3, as DNA: TGTGCCAGCTCCCCGTCGGGCGAGGAGCAGTACTTC.